This record concerns one T cell receptor beta chain sequence. This sample is part of a study of blood T cell repertoires in COVID-19. Study context: PBMCs, B-cell-depleted T cells, or T cells provided the cDNA or gDNA that made up the material.

Under the authors' procedure: Reference gene primers were amplified, and this amplification served to estimate nucleated cell counts. TCRdb keeps only in-frame clones here, not all; method: immunoSEQ multiplex PCR. That table supplies the V and J calls and clone size; D and trimming were determined from the DNA. Of about 260,000 clones in the sample, about 89% were seen once. The CDR3 is made up of 13 amino acids. V lost 5 bases and J 3 bases, leaving 11 bases between the germline ends. Germline-derived CDR1 and CDR2 are LNHDA and SQIVND (reference sequence). The sample was peripheral blood. The J gene is TRBJ2-7, the V gene TRBV19, with D perhaps TRBD1 (6 bases). The receptor was isolated from a man between 35 and 55 years old who had recovered from COVID-19. CDR3 in DNA: TGTGCCAGTAGTGTCCAGGGGAACTACGAGCAGTACTTC. Encoded protein: CASSVQGNYEQYF. Full variable domain (missing parts from reference TRBV19 and TRBJ2-7): DGGITQSPKYLFRKEGQNVTLSCEQNLNHDAMYWYRQDPGQGLRLIYYSQIVNDFQKGDIAEGYSVSREKKESFPLTVTSAQKNPTAFYLCASSVQGNYEQYFGPGTRLTVT.